The 12 T cell receptor beta chains given below trace back to one sample, sequenced in a study of T cells in Graves' hyperthyroidism and ophthalmopathy. Using RNA transcripts as the source, TCR beta CDR3 regions were amplified. The TCR CDR3 first-round RT-PCR relied on the HTBI primer set. TCRdb fed the multiplex PCR reads into MiXCR, producing one record per CDR3 protein. The profile covers roughly 500,000 distinct CDR3 sequences, with around 22% appearing a single time and approximately 11% taken by the ten largest. Sequencing was carried out using blood. Receptor source: a woman in her twenties or thirties with Graves' ophthalmopathy.

This clonotype was seen repeatedly, ten times or more. The V call is TRBV20-1, the J call TRBJ2-3; D is perhaps TRBD1 (5 bases). Germline-derived CDR1 and CDR2 are DFQATT and SNEGSKA (reference sequence). V dropped 7 bases and J dropped 2 bases, with 16 bases sitting between them. The CDR3 has 14 amino acids. CDR3 region: CSVPGRVNTDTQYF. CDR3 DNA sequence: TGCAGTGTCCCCGGCAGGGTCAACACAGATACGCAGTATTTT.

Only a few counts were recorded for this clonotype. The chain uses TRBV11-2 and TRBJ2-5, with D tentatively TRBD1 or TRBD2 (5 bases each). This CDR3 spans 20 amino acids. Trimming shortened V by 5 bases and J by 2 bases, and 30 bases separated the two germline ends. The germline gives CDR1 SGHAT, CDR2 FQNNGV. The CDR3 region is CASSPPGTPVSWIPQETQYF. In nucleotides, the CDR3 is TGTGCCAGCAGCCCTCCCGGGACCCCGGTAAGCTGGATCCCACAAGAGACCCAGTACTTC.

This clonotype showed up many times. The chain joins TRBV6-1 to TRBJ1-3; D is ambiguous. The CDR3 runs to 12 residues. Trimming stripped 8 bases from V and 0 bases from J, with 5 bases between. Per germline, CDR1 MNHNS and CDR2 SASEGT. CDR3 DNA: TGTGCCAGCTTAAGCTCTGGAAACACCATATATTTT. Amino acid sequence: CASLSSGNTIYF.

This clonotype occurred many times. The DNA for the CDR3 is TGCGCCAGCAGCCACACCTCCTCGAACACCGGGGAGCTGTTTTTT. Translated: CASSHTSSNTGELFF. The chain carries TRBV5-1 and TRBJ2-2, with D unresolved. This CDR3 region has 15 residues. Germline CDR1 and CDR2: SGHRS and YFSETQ. The ends were cut back, 4 bases at V and 0 bases at J, with 10 bases in the middle.

This clonotype occurred many times. The rearrangement links TRBV4-3 to TRBJ2-7, with D tentatively TRBD1 (6 bases). Deletions cut 1 base from V and 4 bases from J, with 11 bases between. CDR3 size: 14 residues. Germline values: CDR1 LGHNA, CDR2 YSLEER. CDR3 region: CASSQGLGAYEQYF. In DNA form, the CDR3 reads TGCGCCAGCAGCCAAGGTCTGGGGGCGTACGAGCAGTACTTC.

The table lists this clonotype with many counts. The chain links TRBV11-2 to TRBJ2-5; the D gene could be TRBD1 or TRBD2 (5 bases each). There are 13 residues in the CDR3. Germline V gives CDR1 SGHAT, CDR2 FQNNGV. The V gene lost 7 bases and the J gene lost 0 bases, with 9 bases spanning the gap. DNA for the CDR3: TGTGCCAGCACCGGGGCAGACCAAGAGACCCAGTACTTC. This encodes CASTGADQETQYF.

This clonotype was observed a handful of times. The rearrangement links TRBV6-1 to TRBJ2-7; D possibly corresponds to TRBD2 (6 bases). Germline V CDR1 and CDR2: MNHNS, SASEGT. V lost 8 bases, J lost 0 bases, and 23 bases lay in between. The CDR3 spans 17 residues. In DNA, the CDR3 is TGTGCCAGCGTGAGCAGACGGGGAGGAGGAGACTCCTACGAGCAGTACTTC. Translation: CASVSRRGGGDSYEQYF.

At least ten counts were recorded for this clonotype. This chain uses TRBV20-1 with TRBJ1-2; 8 bases are shared with TRBD1. Germline-derived CDR1 and CDR2 are DFQATT and SNEGSKA (reference sequence). This CDR3 region has 17 residues. J was trimmed by 0 bases and V by 7 bases; bases with no gene match: 16. The chain's CDR3 is CSGYRGTGVNSNYGYTF. In DNA, the CDR3 is TGCAGTGGGTATAGAGGGACAGGTGTCAATTCTAACTATGGCTACACCTTC.

The chain uses TRBV6-2 or TRBV6-3 and TRBJ1-5, with 7 bases aligning to TRBD1. CDR3 length: 13 amino acids. Germline CDR1 and CDR2: MNHEY and SVGEGT. J gave up 7 bases and V 6 bases, and 6 bases lay outside the gene matches. CDR3 amino acids: CASRSSTGQPQHF. The CDR3 DNA reads as TGTGCCAGCAGGTCCTCGACAGGGCAGCCCCAGCATTTT.

The V call is TRBV4-1, the J call TRBJ1-2; a weak D match, TRBD1 (5 bases). CDR1 and CDR2 from the germline V gene are MGHRA and YSYEKL. Deletions cut 1 base from V and 6 bases from J, with 12 bases between. The CDR3 is 14 amino acids. The CDR3: CASSQVGRENGYTF. The DNA for the CDR3 is TGCGCCAGCAGCCAAGTGGGCAGGGAAAATGGCTACACCTTC.

This clonotype was observed a few times. The chain links TRBV12-3 or TRBV12-4 to TRBJ2-5; the match to TRBD1 covers 7 bases. The CDR3 covers 16 residues. With 6 bases clipped from V and 4 bases from J, the junction kept 14 bases outside the gene matches. This chain's CDR3 is CASRSTNRGSPETQYF. As DNA, the CDR3 is TGTGCCAGCAGATCAACAAACAGGGGATCCCCAGAGACCCAGTACTTC.

The chain recombines TRBV27 with TRBJ1-1, with a weak D call TRBD1 (6 bases). Germline values: CDR1 MNHEY, CDR2 SMNVEV (reference sequence). The CDR3 totals 15 residues. V was cut by 5 bases and J by 2 bases, with 15 bases left in between. CDR3: CASSPPDRRNTEAFF. DNA of the CDR3: TGTGCCAGCAGTCCGCCAGACAGGCGAAACACTGAAGCTTTCTTT.